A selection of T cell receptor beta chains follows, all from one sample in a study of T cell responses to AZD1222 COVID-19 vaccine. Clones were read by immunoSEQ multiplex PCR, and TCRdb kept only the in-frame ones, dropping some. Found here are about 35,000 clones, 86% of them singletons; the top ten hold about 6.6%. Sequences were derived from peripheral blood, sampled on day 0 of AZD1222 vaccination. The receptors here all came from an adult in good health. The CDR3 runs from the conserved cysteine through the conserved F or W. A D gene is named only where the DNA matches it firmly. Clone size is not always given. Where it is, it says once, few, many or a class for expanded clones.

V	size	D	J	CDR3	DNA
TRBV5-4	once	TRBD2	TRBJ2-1	CASSRTSGIGDEQFF	TGTGCCAGCAGCAGGACTAGCGGGATCGGCGATGAGCAGTTCTTC
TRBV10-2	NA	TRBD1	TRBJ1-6	CARWGQGGSPLHF	TGCGCCAGATGGGGACAGGGTGGTTCACCCCTCCACTTT
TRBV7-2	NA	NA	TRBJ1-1	CASSLGPLGTEAFF	TGTGCCAGCAGCCTCGGACCCTTGGGCACTGAAGCTTTCTTT
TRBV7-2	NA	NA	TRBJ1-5	CASSWRTEQPQHF	TGTGCCAGCAGCTGGAGGACAGAACAGCCCCAGCATTTT
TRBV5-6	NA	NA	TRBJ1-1	CASSRRGTEAFF	TGTGCCAGCAGCCGCCGGGGCACTGAAGCTTTCTTT
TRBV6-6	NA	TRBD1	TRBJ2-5	CASSYSGQGTYF	TGTGCCAGCAGTTACTCTGGACAGGGCACTTACTTC
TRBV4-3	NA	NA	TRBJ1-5	CASSQDLELNQPQHF	TGCGCCAGCAGCCAAGACCTGGAACTCAATCAGCCCCAGCATTTT
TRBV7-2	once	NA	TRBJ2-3	CASSLGRGTASTDTQYF	TGTGCCAGCAGCCTAGGCCGCGGTACGGCTAGCACAGATACGCAGTATTTT
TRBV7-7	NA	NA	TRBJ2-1	CASSLGGRGYNEQFF	TGTGCCAGCAGCTTAGGAGGGCGAGGGTACAATGAGCAGTTCTTC
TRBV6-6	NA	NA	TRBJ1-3	CASRPRGLFRDTIYF	TGTGCCAGCAGGCCTCGGGGCCTTTTTCGAGACACCATATATTTT
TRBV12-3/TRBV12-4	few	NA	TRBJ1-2	CASSPTGGYGYTF	TGTGCCAGCAGTCCGACAGGTGGCTATGGCTACACCTTC
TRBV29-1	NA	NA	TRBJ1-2	CSVEINTYGYTF	TGCAGCGTTGAAATAAATACCTATGGCTACACCTTC
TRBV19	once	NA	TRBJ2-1	CASSSRDPKAYNEQFF	TGTGCCAGTAGTTCCCGGGACCCAAAGGCCTACAATGAGCAGTTCTTC
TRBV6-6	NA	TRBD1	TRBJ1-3	CASSYFTQGAGNTIYF	TGTGCCAGCAGTTACTTCACGCAGGGGGCGGGAAACACCATATATTTT
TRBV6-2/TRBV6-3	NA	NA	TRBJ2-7	CASSLEPSEQYF	TGTGCCAGCAGTTTGGAACCCTCCGAGCAGTACTTC
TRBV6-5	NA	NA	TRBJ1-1	CASSWDLNTEAFF	TGTGCCAGCAGTTGGGATTTGAACACTGAAGCTTTCTTT
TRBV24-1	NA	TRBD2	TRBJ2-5	CATSGGGGLVKETQYF	TGTGCCACCAGTGGTGGGGGGGGACTAGTAAAAGAGACCCAGTACTTC
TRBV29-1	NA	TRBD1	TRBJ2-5	CSVGGQGETQYF	TGCAGCGTGGGGGGACAGGGAGAGACCCAGTACTTC
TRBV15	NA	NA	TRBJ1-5	CATTRERNQPQHF	TGTGCCACCACGAGGGAAAGGAATCAGCCCCAGCATTTT
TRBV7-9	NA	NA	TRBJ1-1	CASSSGTGEAFF	TGTGCCAGCAGCTCGGGTACGGGTGAAGCTTTCTTT
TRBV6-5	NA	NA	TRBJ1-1	CASSYSKGGEAFF	TGTGCCAGCAGTTACTCGAAAGGGGGGGAAGCTTTCTTT
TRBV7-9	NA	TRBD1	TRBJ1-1	CASSPRTGPNTEAFF	TGTGCCAGCAGCCCGCGGACAGGGCCGAACACTGAAGCTTTCTTT
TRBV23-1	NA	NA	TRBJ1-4	CARWVQATLNEKLFF	TGCGCCAGATGGGTGCAGGCGACCCTAAATGAAAAACTGTTTTTT
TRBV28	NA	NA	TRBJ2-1	CATVGASSYNEQFF	TGTGCCACCGTGGGCGCGAGCTCCTACAATGAGCAGTTCTTC
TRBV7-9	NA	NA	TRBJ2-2	CASSKEGELFF	TGTGCCAGCAGCAAGGAGGGGGAGCTGTTTTTT
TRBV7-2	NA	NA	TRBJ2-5	CASSFAEQETQYF	TGTGCCAGCAGCTTTGCAGAGCAAGAGACCCAGTACTTC
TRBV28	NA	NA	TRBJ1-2	CASSNGPPLNYGYTF	TGTGCCAGCAGCAATGGCCCGCCACTTAACTATGGCTACACCTTC
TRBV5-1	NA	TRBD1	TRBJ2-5	CASSSPDRGETQYF	TGCGCCAGCAGCTCCCCAGACAGGGGGGAGACCCAGTACTTC
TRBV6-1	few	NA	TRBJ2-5	CASSEPRGQETQYF	TGTGCCAGCAGTGAACCCCGGGGCCAAGAGACCCAGTACTTC
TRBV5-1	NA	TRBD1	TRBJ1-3	CASSLQGERNTIYF	TGCGCCAGCAGCTTACAGGGGGAGCGAAACACCATATATTTT
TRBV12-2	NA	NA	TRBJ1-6	CASRLALTYPGPMGPPYNSPLHF	TGTGCAAGTCGCTTAGCGCTGACATACCCAGGCCCGATGGGGCCCCCCTATAATTCACCCCTCCACTTT
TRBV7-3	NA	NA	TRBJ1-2	CASSLRGGSSDGYTF	TGTGCCAGCAGCCTCCGCGGAGGGAGTAGCGATGGCTACACCTTC
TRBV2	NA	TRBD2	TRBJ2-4	CASKAPGGKNIQYF	TGTGCCAGTAAGGCCCCGGGGGGGAAAAACATTCAGTACTTC
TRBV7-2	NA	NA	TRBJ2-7	CASSLLRGREQYF	TGTGCCAGCAGCTTACTTCGGGGGCGAGAGCAGTACTTC
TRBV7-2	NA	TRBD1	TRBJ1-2	CASSTRTGAYGYTF	TGTGCCAGCAGCACACGGACAGGGGCCTATGGCTACACCTTC
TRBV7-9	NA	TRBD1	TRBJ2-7	CASSPYSRPRTGSEQYF	TGTGCCAGCAGCCCATATTCCCGTCCGAGGACAGGGAGCGAGCAGTACTTC
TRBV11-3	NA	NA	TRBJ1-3	CASSPRRSSGNTIYF	TGTGCCAGCAGCCCCCGCAGGAGCTCTGGAAACACCATATATTTT
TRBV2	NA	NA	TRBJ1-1	CASSEERVGTEAFF	TGTGCCAGCAGTGAAGAAAGGGTCGGCACTGAAGCTTTCTTT
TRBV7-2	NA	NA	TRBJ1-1	CASTRRVLSADTEAFF	TGTGCCAGCACCCGAAGGGTCCTGTCGGCTGACACTGAAGCTTTCTTT
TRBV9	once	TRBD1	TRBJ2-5	CASSAGQGWETQYF	TGTGCCAGCAGCGCTGGACAGGGTTGGGAGACCCAGTACTTC
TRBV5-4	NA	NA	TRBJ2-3	CASSSRGTDTQYF	TGTGCCAGCAGCTCCAGGGGCACAGATACGCAGTATTTT
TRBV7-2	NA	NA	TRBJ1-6	CASSLEGRGLPLHF	TGTGCCAGCAGCTTAGAGGGACGCGGGTTACCCCTCCACTTT
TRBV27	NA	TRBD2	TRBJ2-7	CASSHSGRGEQYF	TGTGCCAGCAGTCATAGCGGGAGGGGCGAGCAGTACTTC